A selection of T cell receptor beta chains follows, all from one sample in a study of T cells in Graves' hyperthyroidism and ophthalmopathy. TCRdb fed the multiplex PCR reads into MiXCR, producing one record per CDR3 protein. Here the sample spans approximately 400,000 distinct CDR3 sequences, approximately 15% being singletons. Sequencing was done on a sample of blood. Source of these receptors: a young woman with Graves' hyperthyroidism. Each CDR3 is given with its conserved first and last residue. Fields, in order: V gene, J gene, CDR3 protein.

>TRBV11-2|TRBJ2-1
CASSRGQGLYNEQFF
>TRBV12-3/TRBV12-4|TRBJ1-5
CASSLRTGRNQPQHF
>TRBV30|TRBJ2-1
CAWDSGSIGHEQFF
>TRBV11-3|TRBJ1-1
CASSLDIGTVEAFF
>TRBV6-1|TRBJ2-7
CASSETDGSPHEQYF
>TRBV18|TRBJ1-4
CASSPPGKNEKLFF
>TRBV28|TRBJ2-1
CASSKRPRTSRPYNEQFF
>TRBV11-2|TRBJ2-3
CASSPRTGISTDTQYF
>TRBV3-1|TRBJ2-5
CASSLGRRQGSETQYF
>TRBV28|TRBJ2-7
CASRGAEYEQYF
>TRBV7-9|TRBJ1-6
CASSLGLYNSPLHF
>TRBV7-9|TRBJ1-1
CASSLRTIEAFF
>TRBV5-1|TRBJ1-2
CASSLYGGNYGYTF
>TRBV3-1|TRBJ2-3
CASSLRAGVSTDTQYF
>TRBV5-1|TRBJ1-6
CASSLEGANSPLHF
>TRBV6-1|TRBJ2-7
CASSLSGGAVRYEQYF
>TRBV2|TRBJ2-2
CASRWEGTGELFF
>TRBV11-3|TRBJ2-7
CASSSEGGLAVYEQYF
>TRBV11-2|TRBJ1-6
CASSSTGAYNSPLHF
>TRBV20-1|TRBJ2-1
CSARAYLSSYNEQFF
>TRBV6-4|TRBJ2-3
CASRTSGASTDTQYF
>TRBV20-1|TRBJ1-1
CSASGVSTEAFF
>TRBV6-1|TRBJ1-4
CASSRTGTGNEKLFF
>TRBV6-6|TRBJ1-6
CASSYSSGQNSPLHF
>TRBV5-1|TRBJ2-7
CASRSGQGVDEQYF
>TRBV2|TRBJ1-4
CASKETAINEKLFF
>TRBV6-6|TRBJ2-7
CASSYGSYYEQYF
>TRBV7-9|TRBJ2-1
CASSRAATSGGNEQFF
>TRBV27|TRBJ1-2
CASSLIAGYYGYTF
>TRBV12-3/TRBV12-4|TRBJ2-2
CASSRGPGQGADTGELFF
>TRBV7-3|TRBJ1-2
CASSLAAGTEGYGYTF
>TRBV4-2|TRBJ2-1
CASSYLAAASYNEQFF
>TRBV20-1|TRBJ2-1
CSARAASGYYNEQFF
>TRBV7-9|TRBJ2-3
CASRRLAGSADTQYF
>TRBV3-1|TRBJ1-6
CASSQAWAGPSSPLHF
>TRBV19|TRBJ2-1
CASSGLQGILYNEQFF
>TRBV25-1|TRBJ2-5
CASSEYPEETQYF
>TRBV28|TRBJ2-1
CASSSGQYFLQFF
>TRBV20-1|TRBJ1-1
CSALSGRGNTEAFF
>TRBV20-1|TRBJ1-5
CSAREKGKSNQPQHF
>TRBV10-3|TRBJ1-5
CAISMDSYSNQPQHF
>TRBV5-1|TRBJ2-1
CASSSTSGYSYNEQFF
>TRBV20-1|TRBJ1-2
CSARFRGFDGYTF
>TRBV3-1|TRBJ1-1
CASRSTGNTEAFF
>TRBV7-2|TRBJ2-3
CASSPLERVGADTQYF
>TRBV5-1|TRBJ1-5
CASSSLFRDVQPQHF
>TRBV7-9|TRBJ2-1
CASSNVAGGRNEQFF
>TRBV27|TRBJ1-4
CASSSNDRGGNEKLFF
>TRBV27|TRBJ1-1
CASRRGQGVDTEAFF
>TRBV5-6|TRBJ1-1
CASSRTGALMNTEAFF
>TRBV28|TRBJ1-5
CASRYAGGVNQPQHF
>TRBV12-3/TRBV12-4|TRBJ1-2
CASSLSLYGYTF
>TRBV5-8|TRBJ2-7
CASSLQAEEQYF
>TRBV12-3/TRBV12-4|TRBJ1-4
CASTPSGFNEKLFF
>TRBV6-1|TRBJ2-7
CASSFADGYEQYF
>TRBV12-5|TRBJ2-3
CASGLLPGLGTDTQYF
>TRBV5-1|TRBJ2-2
CASSVTASNTGELFF
>TRBV2|TRBJ1-2
CASSEGRGPGYTF
>TRBV27|TRBJ1-5
CASKQGGQPQHF
>TRBV6-5|TRBJ2-3
CASSYSPGWGTDTQYF